A single sample is the source of the 19 T cell receptor beta chains below, sequenced in a study of blood T cell repertoires in COVID-19. This table comes from immunoSEQ multiplex PCR, and its TCRdb copy is limited to in-frame clones, with some not included. The sample has fewer than 180,000 clones; around 90% are singletons. Sequenced material: peripheral blood. The receptors come from a woman in her sixties with active or convalescent COVID-19.

V gene TRBV3-1 (or the pseudogene TRBV3-2) combines with J gene TRBJ1-2; 10 nucleotides agree with TRBD1. The V gene's germline CDR1 is LGHDT and CDR2 YNNKEL (reference sequence). The CDR3 is made up of 13 amino acids. V dropped 4 bases and J dropped 6; count of bases not matched to a gene: 2. The CDR3 sequence is CASSRQGADGYTF. As DNA, the CDR3 is TGTGCCAGCAGCCGACAGGGGGCGGATGGCTACACCTTC.

This sequence joins TRBV7-9 and TRBJ1-2; D might be TRBD1 (6 bases). The V end lost 4 bases, the J end lost 11 bases, and 14 bases lay between the germline ends. Germline-derived CDR1 and CDR2 are SEHNR and FQNEAQ (reference sequence). CDR3 length equals 12 residues. CDR3 coding DNA: TGTGCCAGCAGCTCCAGTGGGGGCGGTTACACCTTC. Residues: CASSSSGGGYTF.

The rearrangement uses TRBV7-8 and TRBJ2-2; D ambiguous. V was clipped by 1 base and J by 2 bases, with 8 bases between them. The CDR3 extends over 15 amino acids. Germline assignment: CDR1 SGHVS and CDR2 FQNEAQ. CDR3 in DNA: TGTGCCAGCAGCTTAGTGGGCCTTAACACCGGGGAGCTGTTTTTT. Amino acids: CASSLVGLNTGELFF.

The chain carries TRBV6-6 and TRBJ1-1; D ambiguous. Germline assignment: CDR1 MNHNY and CDR2 SVGAGI (reference sequence). The CDR3 covers 13 residues. V lost 2 bases and J lost 6, with 10 bases in between. CDR3 protein: CASSYATLAEAFF. CDR3 DNA sequence: TGTGCCAGCAGTTACGCGACTCTCGCTGAAGCTTTCTTT.

CDR3 in DNA: TGTGCCAGCAGTTTAATGCAGGGTGTAAAACTGTTTTTT. It codes for CASSLMQGVKLFF. The chain is built from TRBV5-8 and TRBJ1-4; a possible D gene is TRBD1 (5 bases). Deletions cut 5 bases from V and 10 bases from J, with 15 bases between. Per germline, CDR1 SGHTS and CDR2 YDEGEE. This CDR3 comprises 13 residues.

This clone appeared a few times. V gene TRBV3-1 (or the pseudogene TRBV3-2) combines with J gene TRBJ1-5, with unresolved D. Germline CDR1 reads LGHDT; CDR2 reads YNNKEL (reference sequence). The length of the CDR3 is 13 residues. With 1 base removed from V and 6 bases from J, the gap between germline ends came to 7 bases. The CDR3 DNA follows: TGTGCCAGCAGCCAAGGCCCGGGTCAGCCCCAGCATTTT. It translates to CASSQGPGQPQHF.

The chain links TRBV7-9 to TRBJ1-1; no definite D call. Trimming removed 7 bases from V and 6 bases from J, with 9 bases in between. Germline V gene sequence: CDR1 SEHNR, CDR2 FQNEAQ (reference sequence). The CDR3 contains 11 residues. The CDR3: CASTDRSEAFF. The CDR3 DNA sequence: TGTGCCAGCACCGATCGGTCTGAAGCTTTCTTT.

This chain joins TRBV7-3 and TRBJ2-5; 10 bases are a match to TRBD2. V shed 2 bases and J 5 bases; nucleotides not matched to a gene: 8. CDR1 and CDR2 (germline): SGHTA, FQGTGA. The CDR3 is 16 residues long. The DNA for the CDR3 is TGTGCCAGCAGCTTAGATGCTAGCGGGGGACAGGAGACCCAGTACTTC. It yields the protein CASSLDASGGQETQYF. Based on the CDR3 plus reference TRBV7-3 and TRBJ2-5, the full variable domain is GAGVSQTPSNKVTEKGKYVELRCDPISGHTALYWYRQSLGQGPEFLIYFQGTGAADDSGLPNDRFFAVRPEGSVSTLKIQRTERGDSAVYLCASSLDASGGQETQYFGPGTRLLVL.

The chain couples TRBV18 to TRBJ1-6, with 7 positions matching TRBD1. After removal of 5 bases from V and 4 bases from J, the junction contained 8 bases not matched to a gene. The length of the CDR3 is 16 residues. Germline-derived CDR1 and CDR2 are KGHSH and LQKENI. CDR3 sequence: CASSTDREGYNSPLHF. DNA of the CDR3: TGTGCCAGCTCAACAGACAGGGAAGGTTATAATTCACCCCTCCACTTT.

V usage is TRBV4-3 and J usage is TRBJ2-7; tentatively, D is TRBD1 (6 bases). The CDR3 runs to 15 residues. V lost 0 bases, J lost 4 bases, and 13 bases lay in between. The germline V gene encodes CDR1 LGHNA and CDR2 YSLEER. The CDR3 region has the DNA TGCGCCAGCAGCCAAGAACAGGGCCTCTCGTACGAGCAGTACTTC. Residues: CASSQEQGLSYEQYF.

The chain has TRBV13 and TRBJ2-7, with D perhaps matching TRBD1 (6 bases). The CDR3 loop spans 15 amino acids. Trimming left V 5 bases short and J 0 bases short, with 14 bases between. CDR1 is PRHDT and CDR2 is FYEKMQ in the germline V gene (reference sequence). CDR3 loop: CASSENRESSYEQYF. DNA for the CDR3: TGTGCCAGCAGCGAAAACAGGGAGAGCTCCTACGAGCAGTACTTC.

The chain is built from TRBV25-1 and TRBJ1-1; tentatively, D is TRBD1 (5 bases). The CDR3 extends over 15 amino acids. V shed 0 bases and J shed 6 bases, with 14 bases lying between them. CDR1 and CDR2 (germline): MGHDK, SYGVNS. CDR3 protein: CASSEYLVEGAEAFF. In DNA form, the CDR3 reads TGTGCCAGCAGTGAATATTTGGTCGAAGGGGCTGAAGCTTTCTTT.

The genes are TRBV2 and TRBJ2-3; 10 bases are a match to TRBD2. CDR1 SNHLY and CDR2 FYNNEI come from the germline V gene. CDR3 length: 18 amino acids. Losses at the gene ends were 1 base for V and 0 bases for J; bases not matched to a gene: 7. For the CDR3, the DNA is TGTGCCAGCAGTGAAGTTCTAGCGGGGGAGCTAAGCACAGATACGCAGTATTTT. As protein: CASSEVLAGELSTDTQYF.

The rearrangement joins TRBV13 to TRBJ2-3; TRBD2 matches 11 bases. This CDR3 contains 19 residues. Germline lookup yields CDR1 PRHDT and CDR2 FYEKMQ (reference sequence). The V segment lost 5 bases and the J segment 0 bases; nucleotides outside the gene matches: 13. CDR3 sequence (DNA): TGTGCCAGCAGCCCCCCCAGGCTAGCGGGGGGACCTAGCACAGATACGCAGTATTTT. Its protein is CASSPPRLAGGPSTDTQYF.

CDR3 DNA: TGTGCCAGCAGTGGCGGGGACGAGCAGTACTTC. Translating gives CASSGGDEQYF. The chain joins TRBV2 to TRBJ2-7, with D possibly matching TRBD2 (6 bases). Trimming removed 4 bases from V and 5 bases from J, with 6 bases in between. CDR1 is SNHLY, CDR2 FYNNEI, per germline. This CDR3 has 11 residues.

V and J are TRBV6-6 and TRBJ1-2; no clear D. Trimming removed 0 bases at V and 4 bases at J, with 9 bases between. This CDR3 region has 14 residues. Germline V gene data show CDR1 as MNHNY and CDR2 as SVGAGI (reference sequence). The CDR3 DNA sequence: TGTGCCAGCAGTTACTCCGAGGGCGCCTATGGCTACACCTTC. Protein product: CASSYSEGAYGYTF.

The chain couples TRBV9 to TRBJ1-1, with D maybe TRBD1 (6 bases). CDR3 length: 14 residues. CDR1 and CDR2 (germline): SGDLS, YYNGEE. V lost 6 bases to trimming and J lost 4 bases, with 16 bases between them. The CDR3 DNA reads TGTGCCAGCAACATACAGGGTAGTGGCACTGAAGCTTTCTTT. As protein: CASNIQGSGTEAFF.

The chain carries TRBV19 and TRBJ2-5; 13 nucleotides match TRBD2. Unmatched junction bases numbered 4, after V lost 4 bases and J lost 5 bases. The CDR3 is 15 amino acids. Germline V gene lookup returns CDR1 LNHDA and CDR2 SQIVND (reference sequence). CDR3 loop: CASSKLAGGPETQYF. The CDR3 region has the DNA TGTGCCAGTAGTAAACTAGCGGGGGGGCCGGAGACCCAGTACTTC.

In this sample, this clone turned up many times. The chain recombines TRBV5-1 with TRBJ2-7, with a weak D call TRBD2 (7 bases). The CDR3 is 15 residues long. The V gene's germline CDR1 is SGHRS and CDR2 YFSETQ. With 4 bases removed from V and 3 bases from J, the gap between germline ends came to 17 bases. CDR3 amino acids: CASSPEGGGGYEQYF. Here the CDR3 DNA reads TGCGCCAGCAGCCCCGAGGGGGGGGGTGGCTACGAGCAGTACTTC.